The next 6 T cell receptor beta chains were all read from a single sample in a study of T cell repertoires in cytomegalovirus infection. MiXCR, run by TCRdb on the reads, gives a single entry per CDR3 protein. The table includes about a million distinct CDR3 sequences, 25% to 40% detected once. No antigens are known for them. The sequencing used cultured CD8+ T cells from PBMCs, collected from culture after CMV antigen stimulation. Every receptor here comes from a human donor in good health (CMV status not recorded). Some clones in this sample may be carry-over from other donors' samples.

In the case of this clonotype: This may stem from a read error, because a much larger clone lies one nucleotide away. The chain couples TRBV7-2 to TRBJ1-1; TRBD1 agrees at 8 bases. With 4 bases clipped from V and 6 bases from J, the junction kept 10 bases outside the gene matches. The CDR3 loop spans 15 amino acids. The V gene's germline CDR1 is SGHTA and CDR2 FQGNSA. The CDR3, as DNA: TGTACCAGCAGCTCTGGGACAGGCGAAGGCGCTGAAGCTTTCTTT. This codes for CTSSSGTGEGAEAFF.

V and J are TRBV4-1 and TRBJ1-1; weak D call: TRBD1 (5 bases). V dropped 4 bases and J dropped 5 bases, with 20 bases sitting between them. The germline gives CDR1 MGHRA, CDR2 YSYEKL. This CDR3 region has 16 residues. CDR3: CASSLSQSLEGTEAFF. CDR3 bases: TGCGCCAGCAGCCTTTCTCAGTCCCTCGAGGGGACTGAAGCTTTCTTT.

The gene calls are TRBV20-1 and TRBJ2-2; D gene unclear. CDR1 and CDR2 from the germline V gene are DFQATT and SNEGSKA (reference sequence). Deletions cut 3 bases from V and 0 bases from J, with 8 bases between. There are 14 residues in the CDR3. CDR3 DNA: TGCAGTGCTAGGGCAGCCACGAACACCGGGGAGCTGTTTTTT. Translation: CSARAATNTGELFF.

As DNA, the CDR3 is TGTGCCAGCTCACCGGGGATTTATAGCAATCAGCCCCAGCATTTT. Translation: CASSPGIYSNQPQHF. The chain couples TRBV18 to TRBJ1-5, with D uncertain. There are 15 residues in the CDR3. V was trimmed by 3 bases and J by 0 bases, leaving 9 bases between them. The V gene's germline CDR1 is KGHSH and CDR2 LQKENI.

V and J are TRBV4-1 and TRBJ2-7, with 9 bases aligning to TRBD1. This CDR3 is built from 15 residues. Germline values: CDR1 MGHRA, CDR2 YSYEKL. Trimming at V came to 1 base and at J to 0 bases, leaving 1 base not matched to a gene. CDR3 DNA: TGCGCCAGCAGCCAAGGGACAGGGGACTCCTACGAGCAGTACTTC. This gives the protein CASSQGTGDSYEQYF.

The chain combines TRBV7-9 with TRBJ1-2; TRBD1 is a possible D gene (6 bases). CDR3 length: 15 residues. Germline CDR1 is SEHNR and CDR2 is FQNEAQ (reference sequence). Trimming took 5 bases from V and 0 from J, leaving 13 bases between them. The CDR3 here is CASSSPGQSNYGYTF. DNA of the CDR3: TGTGCCAGCAGCAGTCCAGGACAGTCTAACTATGGCTACACCTTC.